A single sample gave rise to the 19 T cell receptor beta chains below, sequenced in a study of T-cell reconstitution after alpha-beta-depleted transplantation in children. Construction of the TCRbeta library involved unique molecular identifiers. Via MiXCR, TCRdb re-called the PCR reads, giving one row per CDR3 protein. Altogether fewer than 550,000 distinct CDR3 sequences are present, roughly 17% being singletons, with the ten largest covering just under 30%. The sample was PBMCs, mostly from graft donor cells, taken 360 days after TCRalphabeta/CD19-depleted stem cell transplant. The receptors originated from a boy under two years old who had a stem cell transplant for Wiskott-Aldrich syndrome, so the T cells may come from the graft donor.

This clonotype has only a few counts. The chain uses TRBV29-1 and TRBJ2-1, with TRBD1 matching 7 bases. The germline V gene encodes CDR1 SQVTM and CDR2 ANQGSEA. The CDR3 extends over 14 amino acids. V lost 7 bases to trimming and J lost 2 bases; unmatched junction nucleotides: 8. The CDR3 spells CSAGQLMTYNEQFF. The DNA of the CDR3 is TGCAGCGCGGGACAGCTCATGACCTACAATGAGCAGTTCTTC.

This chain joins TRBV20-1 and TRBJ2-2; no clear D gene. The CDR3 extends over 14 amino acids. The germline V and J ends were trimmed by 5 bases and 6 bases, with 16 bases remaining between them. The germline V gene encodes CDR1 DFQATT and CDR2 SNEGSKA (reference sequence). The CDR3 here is CSASPRNRAGELFF. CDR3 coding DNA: TGCAGTGCTTCTCCCCGAAATCGCGCCGGGGAGCTGTTTTTT.

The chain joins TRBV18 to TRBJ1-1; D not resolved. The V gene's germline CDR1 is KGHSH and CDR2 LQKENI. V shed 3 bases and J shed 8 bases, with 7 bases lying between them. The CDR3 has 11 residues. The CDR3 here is CASSPAGEAFF. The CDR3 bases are TGTGCCAGCTCACCGGCGGGGGAAGCTTTCTTT.

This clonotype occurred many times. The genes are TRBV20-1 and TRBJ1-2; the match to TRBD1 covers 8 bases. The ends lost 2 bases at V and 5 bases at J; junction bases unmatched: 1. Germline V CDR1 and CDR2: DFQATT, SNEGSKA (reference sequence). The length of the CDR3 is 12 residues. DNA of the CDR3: TGCAGTGCTAGACGACAGGGGTATGGCTACACCTTC. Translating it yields CSARRQGYGYTF.

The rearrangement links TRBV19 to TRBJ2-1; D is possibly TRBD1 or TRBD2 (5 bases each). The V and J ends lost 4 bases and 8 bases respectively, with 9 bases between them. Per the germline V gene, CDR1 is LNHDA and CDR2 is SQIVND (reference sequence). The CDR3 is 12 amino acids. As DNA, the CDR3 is TGTGCCAGTAGTACCGAGGGGTATGAGCAGTTCTTC. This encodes CASSTEGYEQFF. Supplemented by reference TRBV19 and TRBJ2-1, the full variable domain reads DGGITQSPKYLFRKEGQNVTLSCEQNLNHDAMYWYRQDPGQGLRLIYYSQIVNDFQKGDIAEGYSVSREKKESFPLTVTSAQKNPTAFYLCASSTEGYEQFFGPGTRLTVL.

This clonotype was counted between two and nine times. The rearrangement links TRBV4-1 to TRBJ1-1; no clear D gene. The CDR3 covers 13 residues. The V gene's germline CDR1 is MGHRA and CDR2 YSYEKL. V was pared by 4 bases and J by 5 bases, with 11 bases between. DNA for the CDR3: TGCGCCAGCAGCCGTTGGAGCATGACTGAAGCTTTCTTT. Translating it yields CASSRWSMTEAFF.

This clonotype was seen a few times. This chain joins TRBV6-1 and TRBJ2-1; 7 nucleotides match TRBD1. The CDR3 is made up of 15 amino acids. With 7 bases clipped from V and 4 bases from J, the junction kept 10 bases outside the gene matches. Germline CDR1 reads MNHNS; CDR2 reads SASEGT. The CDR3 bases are TGTGCCAGCACCCAAAAGGGGGCGCCTTACAATGAGCAGTTCTTC. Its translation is CASTQKGAPYNEQFF.

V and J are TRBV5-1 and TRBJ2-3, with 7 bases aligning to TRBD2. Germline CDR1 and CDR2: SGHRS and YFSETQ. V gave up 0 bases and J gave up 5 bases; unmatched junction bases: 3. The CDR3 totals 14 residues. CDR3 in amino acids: CASSLVGGGDTQYF. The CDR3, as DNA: TGCGCCAGCAGCTTGGTGGGCGGGGGAGATACGCAGTATTTT. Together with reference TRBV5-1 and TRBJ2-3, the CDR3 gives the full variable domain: KAGVTQTPRYLIKTRGQQVTLSCSPISGHRSVSWYQQTPGQGLQFLFEYFSETQRNKGNFPGRFSGRQFSNSRSEMNVSTLELGDSALYLCASSLVGGGDTQYFGPGTRLTVL.

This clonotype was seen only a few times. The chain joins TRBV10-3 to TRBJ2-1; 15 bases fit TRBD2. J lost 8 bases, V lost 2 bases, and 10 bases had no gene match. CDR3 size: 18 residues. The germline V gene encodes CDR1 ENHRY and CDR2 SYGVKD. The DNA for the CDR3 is TGTGCCATCAGTGAGCCGGGGACTAGCGGGGGGTTAGTCCATGAGCAGTTCTTC. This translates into CAISEPGTSGGLVHEQFF.

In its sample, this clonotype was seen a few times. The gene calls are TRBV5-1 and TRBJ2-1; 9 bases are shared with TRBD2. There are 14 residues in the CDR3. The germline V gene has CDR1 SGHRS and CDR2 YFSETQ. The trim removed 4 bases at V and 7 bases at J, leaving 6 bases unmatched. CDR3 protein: CASSRGLAFNEQFF. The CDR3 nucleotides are TGCGCCAGCAGCCGGGGACTAGCTTTTAATGAGCAGTTCTTC.

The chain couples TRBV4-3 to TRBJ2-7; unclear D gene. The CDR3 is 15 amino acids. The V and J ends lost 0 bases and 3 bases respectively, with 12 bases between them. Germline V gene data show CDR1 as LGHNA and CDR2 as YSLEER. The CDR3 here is CASSQEQLGFYEQYF. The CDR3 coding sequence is TGCGCCAGCAGCCAAGAACAGCTAGGATTCTACGAGCAGTACTTC.

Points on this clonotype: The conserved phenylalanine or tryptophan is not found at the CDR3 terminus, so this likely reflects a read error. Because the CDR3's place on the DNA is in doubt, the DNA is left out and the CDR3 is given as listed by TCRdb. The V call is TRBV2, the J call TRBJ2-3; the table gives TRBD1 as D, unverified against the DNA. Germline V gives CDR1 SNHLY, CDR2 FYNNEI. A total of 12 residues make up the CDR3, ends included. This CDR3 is CASSLHTRGENV.

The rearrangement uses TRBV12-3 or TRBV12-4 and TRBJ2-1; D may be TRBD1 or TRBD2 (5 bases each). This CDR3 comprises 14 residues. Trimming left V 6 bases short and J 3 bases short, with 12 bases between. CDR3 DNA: TGTGCCAGCAGCCCCGGGGCCCTCTACAATGAGCAGTTCTTC. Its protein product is CASSPGALYNEQFF.

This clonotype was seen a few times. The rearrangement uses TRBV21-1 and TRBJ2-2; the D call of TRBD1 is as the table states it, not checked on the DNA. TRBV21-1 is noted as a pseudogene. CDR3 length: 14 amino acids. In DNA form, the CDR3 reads TGTGCCAGCAGCCAAATCCGGGGTACCGGGGAGCTGTTTTTT. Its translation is CASSQIRGTGELFF.

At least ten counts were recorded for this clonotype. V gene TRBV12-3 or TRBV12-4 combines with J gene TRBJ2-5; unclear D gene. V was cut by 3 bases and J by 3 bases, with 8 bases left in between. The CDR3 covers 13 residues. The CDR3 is CASSLVLEETQYF. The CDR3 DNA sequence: TGTGCCAGCAGTTTGGTCCTAGAAGAGACCCAGTACTTC.

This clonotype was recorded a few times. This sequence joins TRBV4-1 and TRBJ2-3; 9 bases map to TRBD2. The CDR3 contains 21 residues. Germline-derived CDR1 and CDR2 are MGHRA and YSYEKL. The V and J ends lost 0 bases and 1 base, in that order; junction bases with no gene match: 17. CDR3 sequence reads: CASSQDTRRRASGNRTDTQYF. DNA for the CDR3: TGCGCCAGCAGCCAAGACACCCGAAGGAGGGCTAGCGGGAACCGCACAGATACGCAGTATTTT.

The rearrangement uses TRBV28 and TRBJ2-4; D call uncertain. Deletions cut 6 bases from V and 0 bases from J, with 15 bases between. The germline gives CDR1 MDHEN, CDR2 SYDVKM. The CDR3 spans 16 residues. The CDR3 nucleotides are TGTGCCAGCAGCCCACGGAAAGGGTTAGCCAAAAACATTCAGTACTTC. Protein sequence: CASSPRKGLAKNIQYF.

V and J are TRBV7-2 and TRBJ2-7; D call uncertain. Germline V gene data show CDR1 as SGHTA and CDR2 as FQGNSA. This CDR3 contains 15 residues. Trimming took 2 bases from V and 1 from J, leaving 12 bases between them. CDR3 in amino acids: CASSLNWGTSYEQYF. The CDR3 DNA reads TGTGCCAGCAGCTTAAATTGGGGTACGTCCTACGAGCAGTACTTC. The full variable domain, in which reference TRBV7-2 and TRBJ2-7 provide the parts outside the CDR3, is GAGVSQSPSNKVTEKGKDVELRCDPISGHTALYWYRQSLGQGLEFLIYFQGNSAPDKSGLPSDRFSAERTGGSVSTLTIQRTQQEDSAVYLCASSLNWGTSYEQYFGPGTRLTVT.

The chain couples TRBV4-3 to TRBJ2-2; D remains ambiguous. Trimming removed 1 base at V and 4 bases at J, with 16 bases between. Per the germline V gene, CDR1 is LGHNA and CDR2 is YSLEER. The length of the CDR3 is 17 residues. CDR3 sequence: CASSQAVIGATTGELFF. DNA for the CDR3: TGCGCCAGCAGCCAAGCGGTAATTGGAGCGACCACCGGGGAGCTGTTTTTT.